This T cell receptor beta chain was found in a study of blood T cell repertoires in COVID-19. CDR1 and CDR2 from the germline V gene are MDHEN and SYDVKM. J lost 8 bases, V lost 5 bases, and 11 bases had no gene match. The CDR3 is made up of 15 amino acids. Measured with immunoSEQ multiplex PCR; TCRdb has only the in-frame clones, and not every one. The sample lists over 120,000 clones, 76% occurring once. The sequenced material came from peripheral blood. The source is an elderly woman with active or convalescent COVID-19. J is TRBJ2-1 and V is TRBV28, with 8 bases matching TRBD2. The CDR3 protein is CASSPRGGSGDEQFF. The DNA of the CDR3 is TGTGCCAGCAGTCCCCGGGGGGGGAGCGGGGATGAGCAGTTCTTC.